This TCR beta chain was identified during a study of neurological immune-mediated disorders. This clonotype showed up many times. Antigen unknown. Study-level findings and limits: Expanded clones shared no identical CDR3 amino acid sequences across subjects, which suggested private TCR-beta repertoires in all groups. There was no association between the multiple sclerosis repertoire cluster and any clinical or MRI feature. The greatest TCR clonal expansion appeared in HTLV-1-associated myelopathy and the smallest, falling below healthy controls, in multiple sclerosis.

Synthesis of cDNA was accomplished via 5'RACE employing 10-nucleotide random UMIs. TCRdb independently ran MiXCR on the 5' RACE reads; one entry per CDR3 protein. The sample yields tens of thousands of distinct CDR3 sequences, 3% to 4% seen once. The V gene lost 5 bases and the J gene lost 3 bases, with 14 bases spanning the gap. CDR3 length equals 14 residues. Looked up from germline, CDR1 is SGHRS and CDR2 is YFSETQ. Sequencing was done on a sample of PBMCs. The source of this sequence is a woman in her forties or fifties with multiple sclerosis. The chain uses TRBV5-1 and TRBJ1-1, with D possibly TRBD1 on 5 matching bases. In DNA, the CDR3 is TGCGCCAGCAGGGGTGGGGCCTCCGACACTGAAGCTTTCTTT. Translated: CASRGGASDTEAFF.